What follows is one T cell receptor (beta chain) and its context. As yet, its antigen is unknown. PCR used 60 Vbeta primers and 13 Jbeta primers. Clones were sequenced by immunoSEQ multiplex PCR, and TCRdb holds only the in-frame ones, with some missing. This repertoire shows 150,000 to 180,000 clones, 80% found once; its top ten account for 9.5% to 15%. This entry comes from a study of cytomegalovirus exposure and HLA in healthy donors. General observations from the study: Follow-up analysis later connected one missense variant in DCLRE1C with trimming of TCR beta V- and J-genes.

The J segment lost 10 bases and the V segment lost 3 bases, leaving 14 bases of the junction unmatched. Germline values: CDR1 LGHNA, CDR2 YNFKEQ. There are 16 residues in the CDR3. The chain recombines TRBV4-2 with TRBJ2-1, with 8 positions matching TRBD2. Input material: PBMCs. The origin of this receptor is a man aged 30-40 years in good health and CMV-seropositive. CDR3 bases: TGTGCCAGCAGCCATGGACTAGCCCAGTCCTTTCCGGAGCAGTTCTTC. Its protein is CASSHGLAQSFPEQFF.